Following are 14 T cell receptor beta chains from one sample sequenced in a study of shared clonotypes between healthy human individuals. Assay: immunoSEQ multiplex PCR; the TCRdb copy retains only in-frame clones and omits some. The data show just over 2,000,000 clones, with roughly 96% seen just once and more than 0.1% held by the top ten. Sequenced input: naive CD4+ T cells sorted from blood. Subset: CD45RA+ positively selected. The receptors derive from a man between 18 and 35 years old in good health.

As regards this clone: This sample includes further DNA sequences coding for the same CDR3. This chain links TRBV4-3 with TRBJ2-7; 11 positions match TRBD2. V lost 3 bases, J lost 2 bases, and 3 bases stayed unmatched. CDR1 is LGHNA and CDR2 is YSLEER in the germline V gene. The CDR3 runs 15 residues. The chain's CDR3 is CASSQVAGGPYEQYF. The CDR3 nucleotides read TGCGCCAGCAGCCAGGTAGCGGGAGGGCCCTACGAGCAGTACTTC.

The V gene is TRBV7-3, the J gene TRBJ1-5; D may be TRBD1 (6 bases). Trimming took off 5 bases at V and 4 bases at J, with 9 bases between the two ends. The CDR3 is 13 residues long. Per the germline V gene, CDR1 is SGHTA and CDR2 is FQGTGA. In nucleotides, the CDR3 is TGTGCCAGCAGCCCTACAGGGAATCAGCCCCAGCATTTT. Translation gives CASSPTGNQPQHF.

This chain joins TRBV12-5 and TRBJ1-1, with a tentative D call TRBD1 (5 bases). This CDR3 spans 14 amino acids. Germline CDR1 and CDR2: LGHNT and FRNRAP. Trimming took off 1 base at V and 0 bases at J, with 6 bases between the two ends. In DNA, the CDR3 is TGTGCTAGTGGTTTGGGGGGCCTGAACACTGAAGCTTTCTTT. It specifies CASGLGGLNTEAFF.

The chain employs TRBV9 and TRBJ2-1, with D perhaps TRBD2 (5 bases). The length of the CDR3 is 14 residues. Between the trimmed V and J ends, which lost 2 bases and 6 bases, there was a span of 12 bases. Germline CDR1 reads SGDLS; CDR2 reads YYNGEE. Here the CDR3 DNA reads TGTGCCAGCAGCGTTTCCCTACGGGGCAATGAGCAGTTCTTC. The encoded protein is CASSVSLRGNEQFF.

The chain combines TRBV5-1 with TRBJ2-1; 10 bases map to TRBD2. The CDR3 is made up of 15 amino acids. The germline CDR1 and CDR2 sequences are SGHRS and YFSETQ. Unmatched junction bases numbered 5, after V lost 4 bases and J lost 4 bases. The CDR3 DNA sequence: TGCGCCAGCAGCCAAACTAGCGGGGCTTACAATGAGCAGTTCTTC. Encoded protein: CASSQTSGAYNEQFF.

The chain is built from TRBV10-3 and TRBJ2-7, with 10 bases fitting TRBD1. The germline V gene encodes CDR1 ENHRY and CDR2 SYGVKD. V dropped 3 bases and J dropped 3; count of bases not matched to a gene: 5. The CDR3 is made up of 15 amino acids. DNA of the CDR3: TGTGCCATCAGTGACCGGGACAGGGGACACTACGAGCAGTACTTC. Translating it yields CAISDRDRGHYEQYF.

The chain has TRBV29-1 and TRBJ1-3; TRBD1 aligns across 7 bases. Per germline, CDR1 SQVTM and CDR2 ANQGSEA. V shed 5 bases, J shed 0 bases, and the junction held 10 bases outside the gene matches. The CDR3 consists of 16 residues. The CDR3 DNA sequence: TGCAGCGTTAAAACCGGGACAGCGAACTCTGGAAACACCATATATTTT. Translating it yields CSVKTGTANSGNTIYF.

The rearrangement joins TRBV18 to TRBJ1-1; D is undetermined. This CDR3 is 16 amino acids long. Germline V gene lookup returns CDR1 KGHSH and CDR2 LQKENI. The V end was cut by 5 bases, the J end by 5 bases, with 21 bases between. The CDR3 here is CASSYFVVDPGTEAFF. For the CDR3, the DNA is TGTGCCAGCTCATATTTCGTCGTGGATCCGGGGACTGAAGCTTTCTTT.

J is TRBJ1-5 and V is TRBV5-6, with D perhaps TRBD1 (5 bases). This CDR3 is built from 14 residues. Trimming removed 5 bases at V and 7 bases at J, with 16 bases between. From germline, CDR1 is SGHDT and CDR2 YYEEEE. The CDR3 sequence is CASSSPGAAQPQHF. Here the CDR3 DNA reads TGTGCCAGCAGTTCCCCCGGGGCCGCACAGCCCCAGCATTTT.

Concerning this clone itself: Different DNA sequences within this sample yield the same CDR3. This chain links TRBV19 with TRBJ2-7; D gene ambiguous. The V end was cut by 3 bases, the J end by 0 bases, with 6 bases between. CDR1 is LNHDA, CDR2 SQIVND, per germline (reference sequence). The CDR3 has 13 residues. DNA for the CDR3: TGTGCCAGTAGTATGGGCCACTCCTACGAGCAGTACTTC. It codes for CASSMGHSYEQYF.

The chain carries TRBV6-1 and TRBJ2-5, with 12 bases matching TRBD2. From germline, CDR1 is MNHNS and CDR2 SASEGT. J was trimmed by 4 bases and V by 3 bases; bases with no gene match: 6. CDR3 size: 16 residues. The CDR3 reads CASSETLAGGTETQYF. The CDR3 DNA reads TGTGCCAGCAGTGAGACGCTAGCGGGGGGGACAGAGACCCAGTACTTC.

The rearrangement joins TRBV7-9 to TRBJ1-5; D perhaps matches TRBD1 (5 bases). Between the trimmed V and J ends, which lost 0 bases and 5 bases, there was a span of 8 bases. CDR3 length equals 14 residues. Germline CDR1 SEHNR, CDR2 FQNEAQ (reference sequence). CDR3 coding DNA: TGTGCCAGCAGCTTAGCTCAGGGTGATCAGCCCCAGCATTTT. Amino acid sequence: CASSLAQGDQPQHF.

As concerns this clone: Distinct nucleotide sequences in the sample also encode this CDR3. The rearrangement uses TRBV7-2 and TRBJ2-7; the D gene could be TRBD1 or TRBD2 (5 bases each). The CDR3 is 12 residues long. V gave up 5 bases and J gave up 3 bases, with 8 bases separating them. Looked up from germline, CDR1 is SGHTA and CDR2 is FQGNSA. In nucleotides, the CDR3 is TGTGCCAGCAGCGCTGGGGGCTACGAGCAGTACTTC. It translates to CASSAGGYEQYF. Looking up the rest from reference TRBV7-2 and TRBJ2-7 gives the full variable domain: GAGVSQSPSNKVTEKGKDVELRCDPISGHTALYWYRQSLGQGLEFLIYFQGNSAPDKSGLPSDRFSAERTGGSVSTLTIQRTQQEDSAVYLCASSAGGYEQYFGPGTRLTVT.

This chain joins TRBV6-5 and TRBJ2-7, with D possibly matching TRBD1 (6 bases). The CDR3 sequence is 12 residues long. Trimming took 4 bases from V and 6 from J, leaving 10 bases between them. Germline-derived CDR1 and CDR2 are MNHEY and SVGAGI. This chain's CDR3 is CASSSQGSEQYF. The CDR3 DNA reads as TGTGCCAGCAGTTCACAGGGTAGCGAGCAGTACTTC.